This T cell receptor (beta chain) was sequenced for a study of blood T cells in healthy people across ages. Whole-study results and caveats: Greater diversity and more naive CD4+ cells were seen in long-lived donors than in aged donors. Because donor CMV status was unknown, expanded clonotype changes were possibly confounded.

Turning to this clonotype: Its target is not known. A read error may produce the germline difference seen at one junction end.

Through a sample-barcoded 5' primer and a J-beta primer mix, a second PCR was run for roughly 7 to 12 cycles. TCRdb reanalysed the 5' RACE reads using MiXCR and keeps one entry per CDR3 protein. Among about 280,000 distinct CDR3 sequences listed, around 30% were seen once. CDR1 and CDR2 from the germline V gene are DFQATT and SNEGSKA (reference sequence). CDR3 length: 12 residues. The TCR originated in a woman between 65 and 79 years old in good health. Material for sequencing was blood. The rearrangement uses TRBV20-1 and TRBJ1-2; D is uncertain. In DNA form, the CDR3 reads TGCGGTGCTAGTCATGGACTGTCCGGCTACACCTTC. Protein: CGASHGLSGYTF.